One sample yielded the 16 T cell receptor beta chains listed below, sequenced in a study of blood T cell repertoires in COVID-19. Profiled with immunoSEQ multiplex PCR; TCRdb holds only in-frame clones, not every one. The sample carries about 530,000 clones, 70% to 90% recorded once. Material for sequencing was peripheral blood. The origin of the receptors is a woman aged 45-65 years with COVID-19, enrolled during active disease.

The chain couples TRBV19 to TRBJ1-2; D is perhaps TRBD1 (6 bases). The ends were cut back, 5 bases at V and 1 base at J, with 20 bases in the middle. Germline assignment: CDR1 LNHDA and CDR2 SQIVND (reference sequence). CDR3 length: 17 amino acids. In DNA, the CDR3 is TGTGCCAGTAGTCCTTCGACAGGCCTTAGGGGTAACTATGGCTACACCTTC. Encoded protein: CASSPSTGLRGNYGYTF.

The J gene is TRBJ1-1, the V gene TRBV5-4, with D hard to call. This CDR3 has 15 amino acids. CDR1 is SGHNT and CDR2 is YYREEE in the germline V gene (reference sequence). The ends were cut back, 4 bases at V and 0 bases at J, with 13 bases in the middle. The CDR3 loop reads CASSPSAGVNTEAFF. The CDR3 DNA reads as TGTGCCAGCAGCCCCTCCGCGGGCGTGAACACTGAAGCTTTCTTT.

This clone appeared once. The chain uses TRBV24-1 and TRBJ2-2; no definite D call. The CDR3 spans 15 residues. V was cut by 3 bases and J by 1 base, with 8 bases left in between. The germline gives CDR1 KGHDR, CDR2 SFDVKD. The CDR3 coding sequence is TGTGCCACCAGTGATGCTATTCTGAACACCGGGGAGCTGTTTTTT. It encodes CATSDAILNTGELFF.

The V and J genes are TRBV6-5 and TRBJ1-2; no firm D call. The CDR3 is made up of 14 amino acids. Germline V gives CDR1 MNHEY, CDR2 SVGAGI. The V and J ends lost 6 bases and 2 bases respectively, with 13 bases between them. In DNA, the CDR3 is TGTGCCAGCAGGCCCAGAGTTAGCAACTATGGCTACACCTTC. It specifies CASRPRVSNYGYTF.

V and J are TRBV5-5 and TRBJ2-7; D remains ambiguous. This CDR3 has 13 residues. The V and J ends lost 0 bases and 0 bases respectively, with 4 bases between them. Germline CDR1 SGHKS, CDR2 YYEKEE (reference sequence). The CDR3 DNA follows: TGTGCCAGCAGCTTGGCTCCCTCCTACGAGCAGTACTTC. Protein: CASSLAPSYEQYF.

CDR3 sequence (DNA): TGTGCCAGCAGTTGGGCGGGAGATGGCTACGACGAGCAGTACTTC. As protein: CASSWAGDGYDEQYF. The J gene is TRBJ2-7, the V gene TRBV6-5; 7 bases are a match to TRBD2. J gave up 5 bases and V 4 bases, and 11 bases lay outside the gene matches. The CDR3 extends over 15 amino acids. Per germline, CDR1 MNHEY and CDR2 SVGAGI.

The chain joins TRBV3-1 (or the pseudogene TRBV3-2) to TRBJ2-3; 10 positions agree with TRBD1. Germline lookup yields CDR1 LGHDT and CDR2 YNNKEL (reference sequence). V shed 5 bases and J 3 bases; nucleotides not matched to a gene: 2. The CDR3 covers 14 residues. The CDR3 protein is CASSDRGQTDTQYF. The CDR3, as DNA: TGTGCCAGCAGCGACAGGGGGCAAACAGATACGCAGTATTTT.

The chain joins TRBV7-2 to TRBJ2-4, with a tentative D call TRBD2 (6 bases). The CDR3 loop spans 16 amino acids. Trimming removed 2 bases from V and 0 bases from J, with 11 bases in between. The V gene's germline CDR1 is SGHTA and CDR2 FQGNSA. The CDR3 region is CASSLRRGLAKNIQYF. DNA of the CDR3: TGTGCCAGCAGCTTACGGCGGGGCCTAGCCAAAAACATTCAGTACTTC.

The chain is built from TRBV12-2 and TRBJ1-2; the table's TRBD1 call for D was not verified on the DNA. TRBV12-2 is deemed a pseudogene. This CDR3 is built from 15 residues. The chain's CDR3 is CASRLRTGGDYGYTF. CDR3 coding DNA: TGTGCAAGTCGCTTAAGGACAGGGGGCGACTATGGCTACACCTTC.

The chain recombines TRBV18 with TRBJ1-1, with TRBD1 as a possible D gene (6 bases). V was cut by 2 bases and J by 3 bases, with 13 bases left in between. The CDR3 runs 15 residues. Germline CDR1 and CDR2: KGHSH and LQKENI. The CDR3 DNA follows: TGTGCCAGCTCACCATGGACAGAACCCGACACTGAAGCTTTCTTT. Its translation: CASSPWTEPDTEAFF.

J is TRBJ1-2 and V is TRBV7-9; D unclear. The V end was cut by 3 bases, the J end by 6 bases, with 14 bases between. The length of the CDR3 is 14 residues. Germline V gene lookup returns CDR1 SEHNR and CDR2 FQNEAQ (reference sequence). The CDR3 sequence: CASSLKSRDHGYTF. The CDR3 DNA reads as TGTGCCAGCAGCTTGAAATCCCGGGATCATGGCTACACCTTC.

The chain carries TRBV6-1 and TRBJ1-2, with D possibly TRBD1 on 6 matching bases. V shed 2 bases and J shed 7 bases, with 17 bases lying between them. The CDR3 extends over 15 amino acids. Germline values: CDR1 MNHNS, CDR2 SASEGT. The CDR3 is CASSERGWTVGGYTF. The CDR3 DNA reads as TGTGCCAGCAGTGAAAGAGGCTGGACAGTCGGTGGCTACACCTTC.

The chain has TRBV5-8 and TRBJ1-2; D is undetermined. V lost 4 bases to trimming and J lost 8 bases, with 12 bases between them. This CDR3 has 12 amino acids. Germline assignment: CDR1 SGHTS and CDR2 YDEGEE. The CDR3 sequence: CASSERMLGYTF. DNA of the CDR3: TGTGCCAGCAGCGAGAGGATGTTAGGCTACACCTTC.

The chain links TRBV30 to TRBJ2-7, with D perhaps matching TRBD2 (6 bases). Germline-derived CDR1 and CDR2 are GTSNPN and SVGIG (reference sequence). V dropped 5 bases and J dropped 7 bases, with 12 bases sitting between them. The CDR3 contains 11 residues. CDR3 in DNA: TGTGCCTGGGGTCTTGGGGGGGAGCAGTACTTC. This translates into CAWGLGGEQYF.

The genes are TRBV7-6 and TRBJ1-1; maybe TRBD1 (6 bases). Germline V gives CDR1 SGHVS, CDR2 FNYEAQ. V lost 5 bases to trimming and J lost 5 bases, with 18 bases between them. The CDR3 length is 15 residues. This chain's CDR3 is CASSTPSLGGTEAFF. CDR3 in DNA: TGTGCCAGCAGCACCCCGTCCCTAGGGGGTACTGAAGCTTTCTTT.

This chain uses TRBV7-8 with TRBJ2-3; D gene ambiguous. The CDR3 spans 14 residues. CDR1 is SGHVS, CDR2 FQNEAQ, per germline. The V end was cut by 2 bases, the J end by 0 bases, with 6 bases between. DNA of the CDR3: TGTGCCAGCAGCTTACGGAGTAGCACAGATACGCAGTATTTT. This encodes CASSLRSSTDTQYF.